The 25 T cell receptor beta chains in this list originate from one sample, sequenced in a study of blood T cell repertoires in COVID-19. Produced via immunoSEQ multiplex PCR; TCRdb's table is partial and in-frame only. This table has 200,000 to 300,000 clones, 87% appearing once. The sample consisted of peripheral blood. The origin of the receptors is a man aged 60 to 75 who had recovered from COVID-19.

This sequence joins TRBV7-9 and TRBJ1-3, with D possibly being TRBD1 (6 bases). The CDR3 spans 15 residues. Deletions cut 8 bases from V and 0 bases from J, with 14 bases between. In germline, CDR1 is SEHNR, CDR2 FQNEAQ (reference sequence). CDR3: CASGPGQNSGNTIYF. In nucleotides, the CDR3 is TGTGCCAGCGGTCCTGGACAGAACTCTGGAAACACCATATATTTT.

This clone was observed once. The chain is built from TRBV28 and TRBJ1-4, with TRBD1 matching 8 bases. The CDR3 spans 15 residues. Germline V gene lookup returns CDR1 MDHEN and CDR2 SYDVKM. The V segment lost 1 base and the J segment 8 bases; nucleotides outside the gene matches: 6. The CDR3 DNA is TGTGCCAGCAGTTTATTCGGGACAGGTTACGAAAAACTGTTTTTT. Translated, it gives CASSLFGTGYEKLFF. The variable domain in full, completed from reference TRBV28 and TRBJ1-4, reads DVKVTQSSRYLVKRTGEKVFLECVQDMDHENMFWYRQDPGLGLRLIYFSYDVKMKEKGDIPEGYSVSREKKERFSLILESASTNQTSMYLCASSLFGTGYEKLFFGSGTQLSVL.

Many counts were recorded for this clone. The V gene is TRBV14, the J gene TRBJ2-7; D remains ambiguous. The V gene lost 1 base and the J gene lost 4 bases, with 11 bases spanning the gap. The germline CDR1 and CDR2 sequences are SGHDN and FVKESK. The CDR3 runs 14 residues. The CDR3 loop is CASSQVVLEYEQYV. The CDR3 nucleotides are TGTGCCAGCAGCCAAGTTGTGTTGGAGTACGAGCAGTACGTC.

The V call is TRBV18, the J call TRBJ1-5; no firm D call. The CDR3 spans 12 residues. Germline V CDR1 and CDR2: KGHSH, LQKENI. V was clipped by 6 bases and J by 2 bases, with 5 bases between them. CDR3 residues: CASSTGNQPQHF. The CDR3 DNA reads TGTGCCAGCTCCACAGGCAATCAGCCCCAGCATTTT.

The rearrangement links TRBV6-5 to TRBJ1-3, with 9 bases aligning to TRBD1. This CDR3 has 15 residues. Germline CDR1 MNHEY, CDR2 SVGAGI. The trim removed 5 bases at V and 4 bases at J, leaving 6 bases unmatched. CDR3 in amino acids: CASSPPGTGGNTIYF. In DNA, the CDR3 is TGTGCCAGCAGTCCTCCCGGGACAGGGGGAAACACCATATATTTT.

This clone occurred once. The rearrangement joins TRBV7-9 to TRBJ1-1; no clear D. This CDR3 is 11 amino acids long. Trimming left V 5 bases short and J 7 bases short, with 8 bases between. CDR1 is SEHNR and CDR2 is FQNEAQ in the germline V gene (reference sequence). CDR3 loop: CASSPGVEAFF. DNA of the CDR3: TGTGCCAGCAGCCCCGGGGTTGAAGCTTTCTTT.

This chain links TRBV4-1 with TRBJ2-1; the match to TRBD2 covers 9 bases. The trim removed 5 bases at V and 0 bases at J, leaving 8 bases unmatched. Germline V gene sequence: CDR1 MGHRA, CDR2 YSYEKL. The CDR3 has 17 residues. In DNA form, the CDR3 reads TGCGCCAGCAGCGAAGGACTAGCGCGGAGCTCCTACAATGAGCAGTTCTTC. It is translated as CASSEGLARSSYNEQFF.

The rearrangement links TRBV24-1 to TRBJ1-5, with D uncertain. V was pared by 4 bases and J by 0 bases, with 12 bases between. The CDR3 covers 16 residues. Germline CDR1 reads KGHDR; CDR2 reads SFDVKD. In DNA form, the CDR3 reads TGTGCCACCAGTGAAAAACCGGGGTTTAGCAATCAGCCCCAGCATTTT. Its protein is CATSEKPGFSNQPQHF.

The chain links TRBV27 to TRBJ2-2; 9 bases fit TRBD2. V gave up 1 base and J gave up 7 bases; unmatched junction bases: 7. The CDR3 totals 16 residues. CDR1 and CDR2 from the germline V gene are MNHEY and SMNVEV (reference sequence). This chain's CDR3 is CASSLFGLAGVGELFF. The CDR3 nucleotides are TGTGCCAGCAGTTTATTCGGTTTAGCGGGGGTCGGGGAGCTGTTTTTT.

The rearrangement joins TRBV5-8 to TRBJ1-1, with 7 bases identical to TRBD1. In germline, CDR1 is SGHTS, CDR2 YDEGEE. With V trimmed by 0 bases and J by 2 bases, 4 bases remained unmatched. The CDR3 runs to 15 residues. Here the CDR3 DNA reads TGTGCCAGCAGCTTGGGACAGGGCTTCAACACTGAAGCTTTCTTT. It is translated as CASSLGQGFNTEAFF.

The J gene is TRBJ2-7, the V gene TRBV4-1, with a tentative D call TRBD1 (5 bases). CDR1 and CDR2 (germline): MGHRA, YSYEKL. V shed 5 bases and J shed 2 bases, with 10 bases lying between them. The CDR3 has 13 amino acids. The CDR3, as DNA: TGCGCCAGCAGCAAGGACACCACCTACGAGCAGTACTTC. This codes for CASSKDTTYEQYF.

The CDR3 DNA reads as TGTGCCAGCAGTGACTCGAGTCGGGGGACAGCTAACTATGGCTACACCTTC. Encoded protein: CASSDSSRGTANYGYTF. This rearrangement joins TRBV6-4 to TRBJ1-2, with 7 bases matching TRBD1. CDR3 length: 17 amino acids. The ends lost 0 bases at V and 0 bases at J; junction bases unmatched: 7. From germline, CDR1 is MRHNA and CDR2 SNTAGT.

The genes are TRBV6-5 and TRBJ2-7, with D perhaps matching TRBD1 (5 bases). Germline loops: CDR1 MNHEY, CDR2 SVGAGI. V lost 3 bases, J lost 2 bases, and 17 bases lay in between. The CDR3 sequence is 16 residues long. The CDR3 here is CASSYTGADKAYEQYF. The CDR3 region has the DNA TGTGCCAGCAGTTATACAGGTGCTGATAAGGCCTACGAGCAGTACTTC.

This chain joins TRBV30 and TRBJ2-3, with TRBD2 matching over 12 bases. Germline V gene data show CDR1 as GTSNPN and CDR2 as SVGIG (reference sequence). The CDR3 contains 13 residues. V dropped 3 bases and J dropped 6; count of bases not matched to a gene: 1. This CDR3 is CAWRTSGGDTQYF. The CDR3 DNA sequence: TGTGCCTGGAGGACTAGCGGGGGTGATACGCAGTATTTT.

This chain joins TRBV5-1 and TRBJ1-3; 7 bases match TRBD1. Trimming removed 2 bases from V and 7 bases from J; junction bases left unmatched: 9. This CDR3 is built from 15 residues. Germline loops: CDR1 SGHRS, CDR2 YFSETQ. CDR3 sequence reads: CASSLSRGTTNTIYF. CDR3 DNA: TGCGCCAGCAGCTTATCCAGGGGGACGACGAACACCATATATTTT.

This chain uses TRBV18 with TRBJ1-5, with D perhaps TRBD1 (6 bases). Trimming pared 3 bases from V and 0 bases from J, leaving 9 bases between. The CDR3 covers 15 residues. Germline V gene sequence: CDR1 KGHSH, CDR2 LQKENI. The CDR3 here is CASSPQGNSNQPQHF. The CDR3 nucleotides read TGTGCCAGCTCACCTCAGGGGAATAGCAATCAGCCCCAGCATTTT.

The chain combines TRBV7-9 with TRBJ2-5, with D tentatively TRBD1 (6 bases). This CDR3 spans 18 amino acids. Trimming took 3 bases from V and 5 from J, leaving 25 bases between them. The germline CDR1 and CDR2 sequences are SEHNR and FQNEAQ (reference sequence). CDR3 DNA: TGTGCCAGCAGCTTTATCTGGGGGCAGAAGGACCGACGGGAGACCCAGTACTTC. Residues: CASSFIWGQKDRRETQYF.

This chain joins TRBV5-5 and TRBJ1-1, with D unclear. This CDR3 is 15 amino acids long. V shed 2 bases and J shed 4 bases, with 15 bases lying between them. Germline assignment: CDR1 SGHKS and CDR2 YYEKEE (reference sequence). CDR3: CASSFMGGGSTEAFF. The CDR3 DNA is TGTGCCAGCAGCTTCATGGGAGGTGGGAGCACTGAAGCTTTCTTT.

This chain links TRBV9 with TRBJ1-4, with 7 bases identical to TRBD1. This CDR3 has 15 residues. V was clipped by 0 bases and J by 5 bases; unmatched bases: 4. Germline V CDR1 and CDR2: SGDLS, YYNGEE. CDR3 region: CASSVGDSRNEKLFF. CDR3 bases: TGTGCCAGCAGCGTAGGGGACAGCAGGAATGAAAAACTGTTTTTT.

This chain links TRBV5-1 with TRBJ1-4; TRBD1 matches 7 bases. The germline gives CDR1 SGHRS, CDR2 YFSETQ. The ends lost 5 bases at V and 0 bases at J; junction bases unmatched: 4. The CDR3 sequence is 15 residues long. CDR3 residues: CASRRTGATNEKLFF. The DNA of the CDR3 is TGCGCCAGCAGGCGTACAGGGGCAACTAATGAAAAACTGTTTTTT.

Note on this clone: Different DNA sequences within this sample yield the same CDR3. The chain employs TRBV5-1 and TRBJ1-6, with 9 nucleotides matching TRBD1. Germline V gene data show CDR1 as SGHRS and CDR2 as YFSETQ. This CDR3 region has 14 residues. The junction had 6 bases not matched to a gene; V was cut back by 4 bases and J by 10 bases. This CDR3 is CASSRDREGSPLHF. In DNA form, the CDR3 reads TGCGCCAGCAGCCGGGACAGGGAGGGATCACCCCTCCACTTT.

The rearrangement uses TRBV7-2 and TRBJ2-1; D is uncertain. The CDR3 length is 16 residues. V lost 4 bases to trimming and J lost 0 bases, with 13 bases between them. Germline V gene lookup returns CDR1 SGHTA and CDR2 FQGNSA. CDR3 protein: CASSSGFKSSYNEQFF. The CDR3 nucleotides are TGTGCCAGCAGCTCCGGGTTTAAAAGCTCCTACAATGAGCAGTTCTTC.

This clone has a single count. CDR3 loop: CASSQTGISGNTIYF. The DNA of the CDR3 is TGCGCCAGCAGCCAGACAGGAATCTCTGGAAACACCATATATTTT. The rearrangement uses TRBV5-1 and TRBJ1-3; a weak D match, TRBD1 (6 bases). V was clipped by 4 bases and J by 0 bases, with 11 bases between them. Germline V CDR1 and CDR2: SGHRS, YFSETQ. CDR3 length: 15 residues.

This rearrangement joins TRBV5-1 to TRBJ1-1; D not resolved. The germline CDR1 and CDR2 sequences are SGHRS and YFSETQ. This CDR3 is 11 amino acids long. V lost 3 bases and J lost 10, with 10 bases in between. The CDR3 region has the DNA TGCGCCAGCAGCTCAACCGGAGGAGCTTTCTTT. Protein sequence: CASSSTGGAFF.

The chain carries TRBV6-2 or TRBV6-3 and TRBJ2-3, with D possibly being TRBD2 (5 bases). This CDR3 comprises 13 residues. V was pared by 3 bases and J by 8 bases, with 12 bases between. Germline V gene lookup returns CDR1 MNHEY and CDR2 SVGEGT. The CDR3 protein is CASSYSRAGTQYF. The CDR3 coding sequence is TGTGCCAGCAGTTATAGTCGGGCGGGTACGCAGTATTTT.